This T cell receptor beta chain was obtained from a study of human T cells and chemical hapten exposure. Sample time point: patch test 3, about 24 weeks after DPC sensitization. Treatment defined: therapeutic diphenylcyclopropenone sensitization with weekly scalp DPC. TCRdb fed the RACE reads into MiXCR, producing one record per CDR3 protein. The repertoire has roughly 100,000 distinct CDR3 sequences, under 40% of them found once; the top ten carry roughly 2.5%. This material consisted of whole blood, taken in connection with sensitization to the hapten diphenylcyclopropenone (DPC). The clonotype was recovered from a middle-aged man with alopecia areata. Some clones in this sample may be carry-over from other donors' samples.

The CDR3 DNA sequence: TGTGCCAGCAGTTACTCTACCGGCCCCCGGAAAGAGACCCAGTACTTC. Translation gives CASSYSTGPRKETQYF. This chain links TRBV6-5 with TRBJ2-5; unclear D gene. The germline V gene has CDR1 MNHEY and CDR2 SVGAGI. The CDR3 loop spans 16 amino acids. V was trimmed by 0 bases and J by 3 bases, leaving 14 bases between them.